A single count supports the clone carrying this T cell receptor beta chain. No antigen is known for it. The sample is drawn from a study of T cell responses to AZD1222 COVID-19 vaccine. General study results and limits: Among vaccine-associated CD4 TCRs, coverage spanned spike, with dominance at 160-218 and 743-854.

The CDR3 is made up of 16 amino acids. The germline V gene has CDR1 SGDLS and CDR2 YYNGEE. The V segment lost 1 base and the J segment 0 bases; nucleotides outside the gene matches: 6. Using immunoSEQ multiplex PCR, the repertoire was profiled, and TCRdb retains in-frame clones only, with some absent. The profile shows under 45,000 clones, approximately 83% of them singletons. Sequences were derived from peripheral blood, sampled 28 days after the second AZD1222 dose. The rearrangement uses TRBV9 and TRBJ2-5, with 7 positions matching TRBD1. The source is an adult who received the AZD1222 COVID-19 vaccine. CDR3 nucleotide sequence: TGTGCCAGCAGCGTATCGGTAGACAGGGACCAAGAGACCCAGTACTTC. Protein sequence: CASSVSVDRDQETQYF.